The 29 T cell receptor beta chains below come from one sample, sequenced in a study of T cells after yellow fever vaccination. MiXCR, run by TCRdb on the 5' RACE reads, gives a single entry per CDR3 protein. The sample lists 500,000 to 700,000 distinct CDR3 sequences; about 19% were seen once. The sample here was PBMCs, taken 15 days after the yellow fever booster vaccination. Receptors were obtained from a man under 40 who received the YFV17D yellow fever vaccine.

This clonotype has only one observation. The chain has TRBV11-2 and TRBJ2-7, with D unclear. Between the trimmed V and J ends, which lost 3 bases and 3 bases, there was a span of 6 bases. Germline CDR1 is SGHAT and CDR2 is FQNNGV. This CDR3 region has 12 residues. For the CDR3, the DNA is TGTGCCAGCAGCTTCCGATACTACGAGCAGTACTTC. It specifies CASSFRYYEQYF.

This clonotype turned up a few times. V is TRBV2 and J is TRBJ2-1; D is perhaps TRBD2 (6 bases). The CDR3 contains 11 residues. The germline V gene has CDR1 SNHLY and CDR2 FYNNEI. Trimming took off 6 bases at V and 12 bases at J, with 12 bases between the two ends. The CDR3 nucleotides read TGTGCCAGCAGCGCCGGGACTCCGCAGTTCTTC. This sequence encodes CASSAGTPQFF. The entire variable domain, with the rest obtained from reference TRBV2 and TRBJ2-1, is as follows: EPEVTQTPSHQVTQMGQEVILRCVPISNHLYFYWYRQILGQKVEFLVSFYNNEISEKSEIFDDQFSVERPDGSNFTLKIRSTKLEDSAMYFCASSAGTPQFFGPGTRLTVL.

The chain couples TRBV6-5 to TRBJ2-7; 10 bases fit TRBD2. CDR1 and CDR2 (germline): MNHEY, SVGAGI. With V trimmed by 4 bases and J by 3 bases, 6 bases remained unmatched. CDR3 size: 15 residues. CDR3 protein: CASSSPLAGDYEQYF. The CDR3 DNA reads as TGTGCCAGCAGTTCCCCCCTAGCGGGAGACTACGAGCAGTACTTC.

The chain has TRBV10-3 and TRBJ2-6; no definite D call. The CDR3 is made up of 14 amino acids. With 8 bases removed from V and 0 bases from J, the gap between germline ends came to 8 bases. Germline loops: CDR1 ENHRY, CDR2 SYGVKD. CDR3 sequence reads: CAIRSDSGANVLTF. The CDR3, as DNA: TGTGCCATCCGCTCGGACTCTGGGGCCAACGTCCTGACTTTC.

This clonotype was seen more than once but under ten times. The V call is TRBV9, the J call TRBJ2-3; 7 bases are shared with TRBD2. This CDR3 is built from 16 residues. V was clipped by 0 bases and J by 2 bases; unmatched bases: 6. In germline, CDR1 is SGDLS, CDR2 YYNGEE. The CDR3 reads CASSVAGGSITDTQYF. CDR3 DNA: TGTGCCAGCAGCGTAGCGGGCGGGAGCATCACAGATACGCAGTATTTT.

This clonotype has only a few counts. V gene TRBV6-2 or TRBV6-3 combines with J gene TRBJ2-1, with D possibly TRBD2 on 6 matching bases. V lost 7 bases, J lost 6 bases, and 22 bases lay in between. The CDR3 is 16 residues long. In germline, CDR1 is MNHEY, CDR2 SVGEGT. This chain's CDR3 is CASTYYRSGRANEQFF. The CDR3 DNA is TGTGCCAGCACCTACTACCGGAGCGGGCGCGCCAATGAGCAGTTCTTC.

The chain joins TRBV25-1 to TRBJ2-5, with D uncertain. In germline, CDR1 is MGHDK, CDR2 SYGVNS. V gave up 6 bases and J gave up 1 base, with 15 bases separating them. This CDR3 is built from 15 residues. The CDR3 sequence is CASRDPRLSQETQYF. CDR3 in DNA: TGTGCCAGCAGAGATCCCAGACTTTCCCAAGAGACCCAGTACTTC.

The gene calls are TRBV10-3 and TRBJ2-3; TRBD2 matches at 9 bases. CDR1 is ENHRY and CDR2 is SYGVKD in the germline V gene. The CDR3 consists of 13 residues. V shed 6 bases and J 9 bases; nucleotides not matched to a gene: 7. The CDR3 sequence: CAIRIAGEGTQYF. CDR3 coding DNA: TGTGCCATCAGAATAGCGGGAGAAGGAACGCAGTATTTT.

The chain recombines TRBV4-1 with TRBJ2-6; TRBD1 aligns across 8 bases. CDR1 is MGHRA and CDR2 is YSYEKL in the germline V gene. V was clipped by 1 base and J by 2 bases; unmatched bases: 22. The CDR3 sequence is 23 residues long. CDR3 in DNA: TGCGCCAGCAGCCAAGCCCCCGGTCCCTCCGGGACAGGATACGCTACTGGGGCCAACGTCCTGACTTTC. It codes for CASSQAPGPSGTGYATGANVLTF.

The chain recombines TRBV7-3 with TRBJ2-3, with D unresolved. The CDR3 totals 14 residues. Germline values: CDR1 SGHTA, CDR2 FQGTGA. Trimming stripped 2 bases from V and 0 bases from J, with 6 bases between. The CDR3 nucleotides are TGTGCCAGCAGCTTATTCCCTAGCACAGATACGCAGTATTTT. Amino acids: CASSLFPSTDTQYF.

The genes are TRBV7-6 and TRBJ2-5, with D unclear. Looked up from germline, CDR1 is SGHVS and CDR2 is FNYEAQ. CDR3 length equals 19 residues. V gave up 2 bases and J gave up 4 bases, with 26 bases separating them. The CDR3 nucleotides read TGTGCCAGCAGCTTACAAGTCCGGGCTCAACAACGGGCCTCAGAGACCCAGTACTTC. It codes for CASSLQVRAQQRASETQYF. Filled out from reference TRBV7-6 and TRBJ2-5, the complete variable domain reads GAGVSQSPRYKVTKRGQDVALRCDPISGHVSLYWYRQALGQGPEFLTYFNYEAQQDKSGLPNDRFSAERPEGSISTLTIQRTEQRDSAMYRCASSLQVRAQQRASETQYFGPGTRLLVL.

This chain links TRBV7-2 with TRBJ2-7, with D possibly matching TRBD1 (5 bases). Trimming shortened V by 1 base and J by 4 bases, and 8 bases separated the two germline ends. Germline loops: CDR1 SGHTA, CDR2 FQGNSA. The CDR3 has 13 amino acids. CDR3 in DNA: TGTGCCAGCAGCTTAGAGGGGCGGTACGAGCAGTACTTC. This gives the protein CASSLEGRYEQYF. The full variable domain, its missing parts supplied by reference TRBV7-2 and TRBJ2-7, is GAGVSQSPSNKVTEKGKDVELRCDPISGHTALYWYRQSLGQGLEFLIYFQGNSAPDKSGLPSDRFSAERTGGSVSTLTIQRTQQEDSAVYLCASSLEGRYEQYFGPGTRLTVT.

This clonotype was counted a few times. The CDR3 protein is CSAGRGNYEQYF. In DNA, the CDR3 is TGCAGTGCGGGACGGGGCAACTACGAGCAGTACTTC. The rearrangement links TRBV20-1 to TRBJ2-7, with D possibly called TRBD1 or TRBD2 (5 bases each). This CDR3 region has 12 residues. CDR1 is DFQATT and CDR2 is SNEGSKA in the germline V gene (reference sequence). V gave up 6 bases and J gave up 3 bases, with 12 bases separating them.

CDR3 bases: TGCAGTGCTAGTTACGGCGGGAGCCGGTCCCATACGCAGTATTTT. It codes for CSASYGGSRSHTQYF. The chain uses TRBV20-1 and TRBJ2-3; 7 bases agree with TRBD2. Looked up from germline, CDR1 is DFQATT and CDR2 is SNEGSKA (reference sequence). The trim removed 3 bases at V and 7 bases at J, leaving 13 bases unmatched. The CDR3 contains 15 residues.

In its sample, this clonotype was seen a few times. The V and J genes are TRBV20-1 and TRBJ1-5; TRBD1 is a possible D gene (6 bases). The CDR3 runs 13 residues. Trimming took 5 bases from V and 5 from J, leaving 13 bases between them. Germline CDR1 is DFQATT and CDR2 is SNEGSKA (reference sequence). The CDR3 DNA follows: TGCAGTGCTCGGACAGACCCGTATCAGCCCCAGCATTTT. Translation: CSARTDPYQPQHF.

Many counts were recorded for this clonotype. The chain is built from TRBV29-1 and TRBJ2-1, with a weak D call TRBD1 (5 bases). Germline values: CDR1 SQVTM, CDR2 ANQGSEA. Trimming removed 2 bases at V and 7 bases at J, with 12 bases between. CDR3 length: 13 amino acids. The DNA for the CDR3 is TGCAGCGTTGAAATAGAGGCAGGGAATGAGCAGTTCTTC. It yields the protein CSVEIEAGNEQFF.

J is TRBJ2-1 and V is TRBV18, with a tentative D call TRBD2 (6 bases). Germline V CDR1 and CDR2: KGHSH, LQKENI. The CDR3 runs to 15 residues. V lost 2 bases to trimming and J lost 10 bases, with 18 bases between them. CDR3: CASSPNGGGHEEQFF. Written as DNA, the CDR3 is TGTGCCAGCTCACCAAACGGGGGAGGTCACGAGGAGCAGTTCTTC.

The CDR3 DNA reads as TGCAGTGCTAGTGACAGGGGGCCGTACGAGCAGTACTTC. Its protein product is CSASDRGPYEQYF. V gene TRBV20-1 combines with J gene TRBJ2-7; the match to TRBD1 covers 10 bases. After removal of 3 bases from V and 4 bases from J, the junction contained 3 bases not matched to a gene. CDR1 and CDR2 from the germline V gene are DFQATT and SNEGSKA (reference sequence). The CDR3 has 13 residues.

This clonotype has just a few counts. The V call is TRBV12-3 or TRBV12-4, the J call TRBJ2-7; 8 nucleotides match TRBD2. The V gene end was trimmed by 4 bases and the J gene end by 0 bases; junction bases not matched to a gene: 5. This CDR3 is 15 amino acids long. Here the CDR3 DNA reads TGTGCCAGCAGTTCCCCGGGAGGGGACTCCTACGAGCAGTACTTC. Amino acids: CASSSPGGDSYEQYF.

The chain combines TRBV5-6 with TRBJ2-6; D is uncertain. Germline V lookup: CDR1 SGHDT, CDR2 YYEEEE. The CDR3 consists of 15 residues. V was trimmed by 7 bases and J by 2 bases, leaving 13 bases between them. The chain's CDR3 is CASHTVLAGANVLTF. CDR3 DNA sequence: TGTGCCAGCCACACGGTACTCGCTGGGGCCAACGTCCTGACTTTC. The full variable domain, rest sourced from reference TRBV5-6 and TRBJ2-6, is DAGVTQSPTHLIKTRGQQVTLRCSPKSGHDTVSWYQQALGQGPQFIFQYYEEEERQRGNFPDRFSGHQFPNYSSELNVNALLLGDSALYLCASHTVLAGANVLTFGAGSRLTVL.

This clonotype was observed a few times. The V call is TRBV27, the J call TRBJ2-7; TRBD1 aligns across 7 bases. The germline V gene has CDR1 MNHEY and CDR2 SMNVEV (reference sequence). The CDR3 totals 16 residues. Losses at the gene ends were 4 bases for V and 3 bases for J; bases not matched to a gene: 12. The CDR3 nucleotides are TGTGCCAGCAGTTCGTTTGGATCCGGGACAGTCTACGAGCAGTACTTC. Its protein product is CASSSFGSGTVYEQYF.

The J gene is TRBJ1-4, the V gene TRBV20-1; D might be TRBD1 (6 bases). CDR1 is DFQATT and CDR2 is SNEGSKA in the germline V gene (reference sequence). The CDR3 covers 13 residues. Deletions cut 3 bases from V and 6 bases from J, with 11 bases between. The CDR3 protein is CSASRGTDEKLFF. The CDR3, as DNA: TGCAGTGCTAGTAGGGGGACGGATGAAAAACTGTTTTTT.

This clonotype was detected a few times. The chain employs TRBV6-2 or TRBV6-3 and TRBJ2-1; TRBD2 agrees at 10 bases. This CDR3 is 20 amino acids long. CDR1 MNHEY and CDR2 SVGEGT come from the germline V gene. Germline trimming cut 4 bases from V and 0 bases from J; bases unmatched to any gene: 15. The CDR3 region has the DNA TGTGCCAGCAGTTCTCTAGCGGGGGCCCCTTCACCCAGCTCCTACAATGAGCAGTTCTTC. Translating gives CASSSLAGAPSPSSYNEQFF.

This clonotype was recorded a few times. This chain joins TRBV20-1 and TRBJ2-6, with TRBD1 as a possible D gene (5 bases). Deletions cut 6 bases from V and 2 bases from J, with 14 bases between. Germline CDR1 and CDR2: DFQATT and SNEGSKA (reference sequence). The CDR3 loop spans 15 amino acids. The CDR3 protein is CSAPRSGTGANVLTF. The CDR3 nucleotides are TGCAGTGCCCCTCGCTCAGGGACTGGGGCCAACGTCCTGACTTTC.

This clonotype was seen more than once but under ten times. CDR3: CSARGGLDETQYF. CDR3 DNA: TGCAGTGCTAGAGGCGGACTTGACGAGACCCAGTACTTC. The V call is TRBV20-1, the J call TRBJ2-5; perhaps TRBD2 as D (5 bases). The CDR3 loop spans 13 amino acids. V was cut by 1 base and J by 5 bases, with 11 bases left in between. Per the germline V gene, CDR1 is DFQATT and CDR2 is SNEGSKA (reference sequence).

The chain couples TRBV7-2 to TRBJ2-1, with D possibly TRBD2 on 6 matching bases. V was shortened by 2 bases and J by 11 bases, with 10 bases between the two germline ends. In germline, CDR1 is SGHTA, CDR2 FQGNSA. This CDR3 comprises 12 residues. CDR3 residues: CASSLSLAKQFF. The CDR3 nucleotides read TGTGCCAGCAGCTTATCTCTAGCGAAGCAGTTCTTC.

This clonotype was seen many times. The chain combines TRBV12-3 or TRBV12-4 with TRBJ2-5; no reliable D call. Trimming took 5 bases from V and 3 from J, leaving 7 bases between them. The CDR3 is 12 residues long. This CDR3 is CASSLRKETQYF. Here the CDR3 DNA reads TGTGCCAGCAGTCTAAGAAAAGAGACCCAGTACTTC.

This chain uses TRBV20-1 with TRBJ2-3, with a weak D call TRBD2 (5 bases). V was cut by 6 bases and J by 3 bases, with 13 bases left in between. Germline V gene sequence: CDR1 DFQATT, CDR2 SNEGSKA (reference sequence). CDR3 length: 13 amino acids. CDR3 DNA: TGCAGTGCACCCGGTCGGGAAACAGATACGCAGTATTTT. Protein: CSAPGRETDTQYF.

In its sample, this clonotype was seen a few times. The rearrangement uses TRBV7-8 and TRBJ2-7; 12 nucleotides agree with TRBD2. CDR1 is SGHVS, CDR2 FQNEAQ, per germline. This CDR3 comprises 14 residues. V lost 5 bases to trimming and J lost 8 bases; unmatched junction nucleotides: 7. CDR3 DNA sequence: TGTGCCAGCAGCACCCGACTAGCGGGAGATAAGCAGTACTTC. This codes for CASSTRLAGDKQYF.